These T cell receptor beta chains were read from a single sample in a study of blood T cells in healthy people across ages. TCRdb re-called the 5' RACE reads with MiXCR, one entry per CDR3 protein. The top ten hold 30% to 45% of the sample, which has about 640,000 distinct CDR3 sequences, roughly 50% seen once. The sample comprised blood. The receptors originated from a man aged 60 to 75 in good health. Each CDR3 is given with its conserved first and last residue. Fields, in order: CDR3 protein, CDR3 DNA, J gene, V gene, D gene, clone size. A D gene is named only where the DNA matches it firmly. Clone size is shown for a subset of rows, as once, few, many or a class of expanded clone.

CDR3: CASLAQGPYNEQYF; DNA: TGTGCCAGCCTCGCACAGGGTCCCTACAATGAGCAGTACTTC; J: TRBJ2-7; V: TRBV12-3/TRBV12-4; D: .; size: .
CDR3: CASSKKWTNVQETQYF; DNA: TGTGCCAGCAGCAAAAAGTGGACAAACGTTCAGGAGACCCAGTACTTC; J: TRBJ2-5; V: TRBV21-1; D: .; size: .
CDR3: CASSTSGGSNEQFF; DNA: TGTGCCAGCAGTACTAGCGGGGGCTCCAATGAGCAGTTCTTC; J: TRBJ2-1; V: TRBV7-9; D: TRBD2; size: once
CDR3: CASSFAGGDNTDTQYF; DNA: TGTGCCAGCAGTTTCGCGGGGGGAGACAACACAGATACGCAGTATTTT; J: TRBJ2-3; V: TRBV12-3/TRBV12-4; D: TRBD2; size: .
CDR3: CASTTSGTGGDTQYF; DNA: TGCGCCAGCACAACCTCCGGGACAGGGGGAGATACGCAGTATTTT; J: TRBJ2-3; V: TRBV5-1; D: TRBD1; size: .
CDR3: CAIGQGQETQYF; DNA: TGTGCCATAGGACAGGGCCAAGAGACCCAGTACTTC; J: TRBJ2-5; V: TRBV10-3; D: TRBD1; size: few
CDR3: CASTWTGGATDTQYF; DNA: TGTGCCAGCACTTGGACAGGGGGCGCGACAGATACGCAGTATTTT; J: TRBJ2-3; V: TRBV6-1; D: TRBD1; size: once
CDR3: CASSFGADEQYF; DNA: TGCGCCAGCAGCTTTGGGGCCGACGAGCAGTACTTC; J: TRBJ2-7; V: TRBV5-1; D: .; size: few
CDR3: CASSQEVGGIETQYF; DNA: TGCGCCAGCAGCCAAGAGGTGGGGGGGATAGAGACCCAGTACTTC; J: TRBJ2-5; V: TRBV4-1; D: TRBD2; size: .
CDR3: CATSDSEGGIINEQYF; DNA: TGTGCCACCAGTGATTCTGAGGGAGGCATTATCAATGAGCAGTACTTC; J: TRBJ2-5; V: TRBV24-1; D: .; size: .
CDR3: CAITAGQPWGYTF; DNA: TGTGCCATCACCGCTGGCCAGCCTTGGGGCTACACCTTC; J: TRBJ1-2; V: TRBV10-3; D: .; size: few
CDR3: CASSPNAQAYEQYF; DNA: TGTGCCAGCTCACCGAACGCACAGGCCTACGAGCAGTACTTC; J: TRBJ2-7; V: TRBV18; D: .; size: .
CDR3: CASSLARRQETQYF; DNA: TGTGCCAGCAGCTTAGCGCGCAGACAAGAGACCCAGTACTTC; J: TRBJ2-5; V: TRBV7-2; D: .; size: few
CDR3: CASGGLANTGELFF; DNA: TGCGCCAGCGGGGGACTAGCGAACACCGGGGAGCTGTTTTTT; J: TRBJ2-2; V: TRBV5-1; D: TRBD2; size: .
CDR3: CAISETRDPQETQYF; DNA: TGTGCCATCAGTGAAACGCGGGACCCACAAGAGACCCAGTACTTC; J: TRBJ2-5; V: TRBV10-3; D: .; size: few
CDR3: CASSLGQDVGGYTF; DNA: TGCGCCAGCAGCCTCGGACAGGACGTTGGCGGCTACACCTTC; J: TRBJ1-2; V: TRBV5-1; D: TRBD1; size: .
CDR3: CASSQADYTDTQYF; DNA: TGTGCCAGCAGCCAAGCGGATTACACAGATACGCAGTATTTT; J: TRBJ2-3; V: TRBV4-2; D: .; size: once
CDR3: CASSLRTGYGYTF; DNA: TGTGCCAGCAGTCTCCGGACGGGCTATGGCTACACCTTC; J: TRBJ1-2; V: TRBV6-1; D: .; size: few